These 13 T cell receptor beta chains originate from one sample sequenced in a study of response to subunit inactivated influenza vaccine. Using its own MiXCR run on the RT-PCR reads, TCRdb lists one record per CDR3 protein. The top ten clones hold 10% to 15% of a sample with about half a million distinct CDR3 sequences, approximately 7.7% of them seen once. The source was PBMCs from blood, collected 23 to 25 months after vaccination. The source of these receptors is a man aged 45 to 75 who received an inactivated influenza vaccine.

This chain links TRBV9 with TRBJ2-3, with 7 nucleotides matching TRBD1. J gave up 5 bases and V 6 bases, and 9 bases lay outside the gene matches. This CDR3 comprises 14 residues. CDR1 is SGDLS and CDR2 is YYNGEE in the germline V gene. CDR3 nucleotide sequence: TGTGCCAGCAAGGGGGCCCCCGACGAAGATACGCAGTATTTT. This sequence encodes CASKGAPDEDTQYF.

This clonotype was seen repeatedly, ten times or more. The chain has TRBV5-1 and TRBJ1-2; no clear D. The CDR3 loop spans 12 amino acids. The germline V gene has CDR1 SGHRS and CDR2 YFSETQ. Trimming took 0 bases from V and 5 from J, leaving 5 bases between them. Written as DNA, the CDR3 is TGCGCCAGCAGCTTGGAACAGTATGGCTACACCTTC. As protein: CASSLEQYGYTF. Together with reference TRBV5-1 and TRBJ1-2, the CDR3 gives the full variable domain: KAGVTQTPRYLIKTRGQQVTLSCSPISGHRSVSWYQQTPGQGLQFLFEYFSETQRNKGNFPGRFSGRQFSNSRSEMNVSTLELGDSALYLCASSLEQYGYTFGSGTRLTVV.

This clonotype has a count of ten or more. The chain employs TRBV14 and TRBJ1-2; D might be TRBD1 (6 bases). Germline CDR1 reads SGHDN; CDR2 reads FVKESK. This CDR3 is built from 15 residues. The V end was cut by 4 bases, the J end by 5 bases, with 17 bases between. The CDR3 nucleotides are TGTGCCAGCAGCCGCCTTCCGGGGGCAGGATATGGCTACACCTTC. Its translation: CASSRLPGAGYGYTF. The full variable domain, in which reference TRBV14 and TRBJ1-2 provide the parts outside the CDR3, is EAGVTQFPSHSVIEKGQTVTLRCDPISGHDNLYWYRRVMGKEIKFLLHFVKESKQDESGMPNNRFLAERTGGTYSTLKVQPAELEDSGVYFCASSRLPGAGYGYTFGSGTRLTVV.

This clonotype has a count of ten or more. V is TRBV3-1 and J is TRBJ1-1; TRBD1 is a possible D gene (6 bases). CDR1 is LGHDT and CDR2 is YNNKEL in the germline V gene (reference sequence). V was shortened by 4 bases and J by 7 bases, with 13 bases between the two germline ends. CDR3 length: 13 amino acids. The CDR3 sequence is CASSPEARGEAFF. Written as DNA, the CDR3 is TGTGCCAGCAGCCCGGAAGCCAGGGGTGAAGCTTTCTTT.

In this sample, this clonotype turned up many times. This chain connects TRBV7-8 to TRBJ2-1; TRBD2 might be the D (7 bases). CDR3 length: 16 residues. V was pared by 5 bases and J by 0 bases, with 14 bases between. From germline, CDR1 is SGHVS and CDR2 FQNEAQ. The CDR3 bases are TGTGCCAGCAGCCCTAGGGGGGGGAGCTCCTACAATGAGCAGTTCTTC. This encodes CASSPRGGSSYNEQFF.

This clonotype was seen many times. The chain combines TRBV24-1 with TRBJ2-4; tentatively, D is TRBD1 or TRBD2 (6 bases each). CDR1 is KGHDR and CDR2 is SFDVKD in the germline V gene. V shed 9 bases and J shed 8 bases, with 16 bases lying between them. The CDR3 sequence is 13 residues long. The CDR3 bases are TGTGCCACCCCGGTGGGGAGGACAGACATTCAGTACTTC. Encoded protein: CATPVGRTDIQYF.

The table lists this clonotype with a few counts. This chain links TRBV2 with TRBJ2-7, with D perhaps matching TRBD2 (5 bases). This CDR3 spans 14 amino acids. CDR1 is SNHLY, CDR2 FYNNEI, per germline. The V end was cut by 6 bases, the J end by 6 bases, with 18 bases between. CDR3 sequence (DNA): TGTGCCAGCAGGGTTCGCCTCACCGGACTCGAGCAGTACTTC. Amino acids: CASRVRLTGLEQYF. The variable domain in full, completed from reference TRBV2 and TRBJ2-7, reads EPEVTQTPSHQVTQMGQEVILRCVPISNHLYFYWYRQILGQKVEFLVSFYNNEISEKSEIFDDQFSVERPDGSNFTLKIRSTKLEDSAMYFCASRVRLTGLEQYFGPGTRLTVT.

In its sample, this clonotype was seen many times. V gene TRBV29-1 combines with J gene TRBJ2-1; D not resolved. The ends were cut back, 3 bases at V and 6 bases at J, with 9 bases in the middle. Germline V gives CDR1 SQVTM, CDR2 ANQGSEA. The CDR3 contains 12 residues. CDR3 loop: CSVDRKTNEQFF. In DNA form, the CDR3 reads TGCAGCGTTGATCGGAAGACCAATGAGCAGTTCTTC.

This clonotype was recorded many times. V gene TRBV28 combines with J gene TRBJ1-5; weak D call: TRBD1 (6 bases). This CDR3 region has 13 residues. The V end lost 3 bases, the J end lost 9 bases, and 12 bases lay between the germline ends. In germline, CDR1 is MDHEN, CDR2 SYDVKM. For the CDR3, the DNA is TGTGCCAGCAGTTTCGGGGGGCTGGGGCCCCAGCATTTT. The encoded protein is CASSFGGLGPQHF.

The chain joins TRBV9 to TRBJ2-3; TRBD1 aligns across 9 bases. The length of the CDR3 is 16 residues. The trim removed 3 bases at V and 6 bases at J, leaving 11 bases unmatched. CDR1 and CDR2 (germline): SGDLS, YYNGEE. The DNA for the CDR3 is TGTGCCAGCAGCGGGCGGACAGGGGTCGATTCGGATACGCAGTATTTT. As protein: CASSGRTGVDSDTQYF.

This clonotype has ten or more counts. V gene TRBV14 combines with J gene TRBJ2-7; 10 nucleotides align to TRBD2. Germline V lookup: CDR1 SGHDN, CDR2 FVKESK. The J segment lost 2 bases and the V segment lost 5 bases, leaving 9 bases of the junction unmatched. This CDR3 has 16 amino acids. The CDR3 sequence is CASSFRTSGATYEQYF. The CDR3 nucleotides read TGTGCCAGCAGCTTTCGAACTAGCGGGGCCACCTACGAGCAGTACTTC.

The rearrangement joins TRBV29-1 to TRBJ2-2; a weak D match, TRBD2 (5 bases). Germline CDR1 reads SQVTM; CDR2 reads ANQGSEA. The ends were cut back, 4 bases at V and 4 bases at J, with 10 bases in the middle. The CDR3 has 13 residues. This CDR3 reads CSVARDSTGELFF. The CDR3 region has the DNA TGCAGCGTTGCGAGGGATAGCACCGGGGAGCTGTTTTTT.

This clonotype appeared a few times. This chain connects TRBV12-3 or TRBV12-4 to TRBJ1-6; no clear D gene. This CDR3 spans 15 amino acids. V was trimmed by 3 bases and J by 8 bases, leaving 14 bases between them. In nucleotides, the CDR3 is TGTGCCAGCAGTTTCTTTCCCGGGAACTATTCACCCCTCCACTTT. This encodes CASSFFPGNYSPLHF.